The 21 T cell receptor beta chains reported below all come from one sample, sequenced in a study of read filtering for tumor transcriptome and immune sequencing. Molecular barcoded adaptors covering alpha/delta and beta/gamma chains were used on approximately 440 ng RNA. TCRdb used MiXCR to reprocess the reads, holding one entry per CDR3 protein. The sample consists of 85,000 to 100,000 distinct CDR3 sequences, around a fifth of them appearing once. The sample was a population of CD138-negative cells sorted from bone marrow. Receptors originate from a donor at least 40 years old with multiple myeloma.

In its sample, this clonotype was seen a few times. The CDR3 region has the DNA TGTGCCAGCAGCCCTGTGGGGGGCTCTAGCACAGATACGCAGTATTTT. Residues: CASSPVGGSSTDTQYF. The rearrangement links TRBV11-1 to TRBJ2-3; D tentatively fits TRBD1 or TRBD2 (6 bases each). The CDR3 has 16 amino acids. CDR1 is SGHAT and CDR2 is FQDESV in the germline V gene (reference sequence). V was cut by 5 bases and J by 0 bases, with 15 bases left in between.

This sequence joins TRBV7-8 and TRBJ2-2, with D uncertain. V was trimmed by 2 bases and J by 3 bases, leaving 7 bases between them. Germline-derived CDR1 and CDR2 are SGHVS and FQNEAQ. The CDR3 has 14 amino acids. CDR3 DNA sequence: TGTGCCAGCAGCTTAAGGGCCGACACCGGGGAGCTGTTTTTT. Translation gives CASSLRADTGELFF.

The table lists this clonotype with many counts. The chain combines TRBV19 with TRBJ1-1, with no clear D. The length of the CDR3 is 13 residues. V dropped 7 bases and J dropped 4 bases, with 13 bases sitting between them. The germline CDR1 and CDR2 sequences are LNHDA and SQIVND (reference sequence). CDR3 residues: CASTTDEGTEAFF. CDR3 bases: TGTGCCAGTACTACGGACGAGGGCACTGAAGCTTTCTTT.

Comment on this clonotype: Possible read error: a much larger clone is one base away. The chain combines TRBV2 with TRBJ1-1; no firm D call. CDR3 length equals 12 residues. CDR1 and CDR2 (germline): SNHLY, FYNNEI. The CDR3 loop reads CASMVRRTEASF. Here the CDR3 DNA reads TGTGCCAGCATGGTCAGAAGGACTGAAGCTTCCTTT.

This clonotype came up a few times. The rearrangement joins TRBV12-3 or TRBV12-4 to TRBJ2-7; 12 positions match TRBD1. V was clipped by 5 bases and J by 9 bases; unmatched bases: 8. The CDR3 runs to 14 residues. CDR3 protein: CASSAGTGGAGQYF. CDR3 bases: TGTGCCAGCAGTGCTGGGACAGGGGGCGCCGGGCAGTACTTC.

The table lists this clonotype with a few counts. The V gene is TRBV7-6, the J gene TRBJ1-1; D is undetermined. CDR1 and CDR2 from the germline V gene are SGHVS and FNYEAQ. Between the trimmed V and J ends, which lost 8 bases and 3 bases, there was a span of 10 bases. The CDR3 runs 12 residues. DNA for the CDR3: TGTGCCAGCGTCGCTGGGGACACTGAAGCTTTCTTT. This translates into CASVAGDTEAFF.

The J gene is TRBJ1-4, the V gene TRBV6-5; 7 nucleotides match TRBD1. Looked up from germline, CDR1 is MNHEY and CDR2 is SVGAGI. This CDR3 is 14 amino acids long. V gave up 5 bases and J gave up 2 bases; unmatched junction bases: 2. The CDR3 region has the DNA TGTGCCAGCAGTAGGGGGCCTACTAATGAAAAACTGTTTTTT. It is translated as CASSRGPTNEKLFF.

A single count supports this clonotype. A much larger clonotype is one base distant, so this may be a read error. This rearrangement joins TRBV29-1 to TRBJ1-2, with D unclear. Trimming took 4 bases from V and 2 from J, leaving 5 bases between them. The CDR3 runs to 11 residues. Per the germline V gene, CDR1 is SQVTM and CDR2 is ANQGSEA. The CDR3 sequence is CSVVENYGYTF. The CDR3 DNA sequence: TGCAGCGTTGTAGAGAACTATGGCTACACCTTC.

This clonotype was recorded many times. V and J are TRBV11-2 and TRBJ2-2, with 13 positions matching TRBD2. The CDR3 loop spans 17 amino acids. The V gene end was trimmed by 5 bases and the J gene end by 5 bases; junction bases not matched to a gene: 8. Germline V CDR1 and CDR2: SGHAT, FQNNGV. This chain's CDR3 is CASSPTSGGAQTGELFF. DNA for the CDR3: TGTGCCAGCAGCCCAACTAGCGGGGGGGCTCAGACCGGGGAGCTGTTTTTT.

Only a few counts were recorded for this clonotype. The chain combines TRBV20-1 with TRBJ1-2, with a weak D call TRBD1 (5 bases). Germline-derived CDR1 and CDR2 are DFQATT and SNEGSKA (reference sequence). The V end lost 5 bases, the J end lost 0 bases, and 13 bases lay between the germline ends. The CDR3 spans 14 residues. CDR3: CSAGTAQANYGYTF. CDR3 DNA sequence: TGCAGTGCTGGGACCGCACAAGCTAACTATGGCTACACCTTC.

In the case of this clonotype: A much larger clonotype is one base distant, so this may be a read error. The rearrangement uses TRBV24-1 and TRBJ2-7; D gene unclear. The CDR3 extends over 11 amino acids. Per germline, CDR1 KGHDR and CDR2 SFDVKD. CDR3 sequence: CTTSDLREQYF. The CDR3 DNA sequence: TGTACCACCAGTGACTTGAGGGAGCAGTACTTC.

Ten or more counts support this clonotype. The rearrangement links TRBV28 to TRBJ2-2; D unclear. CDR1 is MDHEN, CDR2 SYDVKM, per germline. The V end was cut by 6 bases, the J end by 7 bases, with 9 bases between. The CDR3 has 12 amino acids. In nucleotides, the CDR3 is TGTGCCAGCAGCATTAGGGTCGGGGAGCTGTTTTTT. It codes for CASSIRVGELFF. Full variable domain (missing parts from reference TRBV28 and TRBJ2-2): DVKVTQSSRYLVKRTGEKVFLECVQDMDHENMFWYRQDPGLGLRLIYFSYDVKMKEKGDIPEGYSVSREKKERFSLILESASTNQTSMYLCASSIRVGELFFGEGSRLTVL.

The V call is TRBV9, the J call TRBJ2-3; D gene unclear. With 4 bases removed from V and 4 bases from J, the gap between germline ends came to 7 bases. This CDR3 region has 12 residues. Per the germline V gene, CDR1 is SGDLS and CDR2 is YYNGEE. CDR3 DNA: TGTGCCAGCAGCCCCGTTCCAGATACGCAGTATTTT. Translating it yields CASSPVPDTQYF.

The chain joins TRBV5-4 to TRBJ1-2; TRBD1 matches 9 bases. With 3 bases clipped from V and 4 bases from J, the junction kept 7 bases outside the gene matches. Germline CDR1 reads SGHNT; CDR2 reads YYREEE (reference sequence). The CDR3 extends over 15 amino acids. The CDR3 nucleotides are TGTGCCAGCAGCTCACAGGGGGCGCCTTTCTATGGCTACACCTTC. Protein product: CASSSQGAPFYGYTF.

This clonotype appeared many times. This chain joins TRBV11-2 and TRBJ2-3, with D possibly being TRBD2 (6 bases). The CDR3 contains 16 residues. Trimming removed 3 bases at V and 0 bases at J, with 13 bases between. CDR1 SGHAT and CDR2 FQNNGV come from the germline V gene. The CDR3 coding sequence is TGTGCCAGCAGCTTCTTGTCTGGGACTAGCACAGATACGCAGTATTTT. Residues: CASSFLSGTSTDTQYF.

As to this clonotype: Only one base separates this from a far larger clonotype, so it likely reflects a read error. The CDR3 here is CASSTRLAGEDTRYF. The CDR3 DNA follows: TGTGCCAGCAGTACTCGACTAGCGGGGGAGGATACGCGGTATTTT. The chain uses TRBV2 and TRBJ1-4, with D maybe TRBD1 (5 bases). Germline CDR1 and CDR2: SNHLY and FYNNEI. The CDR3 runs 15 residues.

Concerning this clonotype: A read error may be the cause here, since a much bigger clone is one base away. The V gene is TRBV10-2, the J gene TRBJ2-2; TRBD2 aligns across 8 bases. The CDR3 consists of 15 residues. Germline V gene sequence: CDR1 WSHSY, CDR2 SAAADI. The junction had 9 bases not matched to a gene; V was cut back by 8 bases and J by 4 bases. CDR3 bases: TGCGCCAGCTATAACGGGGGGGCAGGCACCGGGGAGCTGTTTTTT. Translation gives CASYNGGAGTGELFF.

In its sample, this clonotype was seen many times. This chain uses TRBV28 with TRBJ1-4; the D is unclear. Deletions cut 2 bases from V and 5 bases from J, with 6 bases between. The CDR3 spans 13 residues. CDR1 MDHEN and CDR2 SYDVKM come from the germline V gene. In DNA, the CDR3 is TGTGCCAGCAGTTTAGCCGGGAATGAAAAACTGTTTTTT. Translating it yields CASSLAGNEKLFF.

Many counts were recorded for this clonotype. The rearrangement joins TRBV10-3 to TRBJ2-1; TRBD2 matches at 8 bases. Trimming cost V 0 bases and J 4 bases; bases outside gene matches: 2. Germline V gene data show CDR1 as ENHRY and CDR2 as SYGVKD. This CDR3 contains 15 residues. The CDR3 protein is CAISESSGSYNEQFF. As DNA, the CDR3 is TGTGCCATCAGTGAGTCGAGCGGGAGTTACAATGAGCAGTTCTTC.

V and J are TRBV9 and TRBJ2-1; 14 positions agree with TRBD2. CDR3 length: 19 amino acids. Per the germline V gene, CDR1 is SGDLS and CDR2 is YYNGEE. V shed 1 base and J 1 base; nucleotides not matched to a gene: 7. DNA for the CDR3: TGTGCCAGCAGCGTACGCGTGACTAGCGGGGGGGGGTCCTACAATGAGCAGTTCTTC. Its translation is CASSVRVTSGGGSYNEQFF.

This clonotype appeared many times. J is TRBJ1-4 and V is TRBV15; TRBD1 might be the D (6 bases). This CDR3 spans 15 amino acids. Germline V CDR1 and CDR2: LNHNV, YYDKDF (reference sequence). Trimming stripped 1 base from V and 8 bases from J, with 14 bases between. Here the CDR3 DNA reads TGTGCCACCAGCAGAGCAACGGGGGCAAGGGAAAAACTGTTTTTT. The encoded protein is CATSRATGAREKLFF.